A few counts support the clone carrying this T cell receptor (beta chain). What it binds is not known. Trimming removed 8 bases at V and 2 bases at J, with 5 bases between. Germline CDR1 is SQVTM and CDR2 is ANQGSEA. This CDR3 spans 10 amino acids. This entry is derived from a study of response to subunit inactivated influenza vaccine. Study results and limitations: Authors proposed each seasonal influenza vaccination draws in few new T cells.

From the RT-PCR reads, TCRdb called clonotypes with MiXCR, one entry per CDR3 protein. The sample includes about 500,000 distinct CDR3 sequences, approximately 7.3% of them seen just once. The sequence was collected from a man in his fifties or sixties who received an inactivated influenza vaccine. The chain uses TRBV29-1 and TRBJ2-3; no definite D call. The specimen comprised PBMCs from blood, sampled less than 30 months after vaccination. DNA of the CDR3: TGCAGCACCTACACAGATACGCAGTATTTT. Its translation is CSTYTDTQYF.